These 7 T cell receptor beta chains share one sample of origin, sequenced in a study of blood T cell repertoires in COVID-19. Using immunoSEQ multiplex PCR, the repertoire was profiled, and TCRdb retains in-frame clones only, with some absent. Of around 82,000 clones listed, 89% are singletons. Sequencing was performed on peripheral blood. Source of these receptors: a man aged 70 or older with active or convalescent COVID-19.

This clone was observed a single time. V and J are TRBV7-3 and TRBJ2-3, with TRBD2 matching 16 bases. CDR1 is SGHTA and CDR2 is FQGTGA in the germline V gene. The CDR3 sequence is 19 residues long. Unmatched junction bases numbered 10, after V lost 4 bases and J lost 3 bases. CDR3 sequence reads: CASSSARGLAGGLTDTQYF. The CDR3 nucleotides read TGTGCCAGCAGCTCAGCCCGGGGACTAGCGGGGGGGCTGACAGATACGCAGTATTTT.

The genes are TRBV5-4 and TRBJ1-1; TRBD1 aligns across 10 bases. The J segment lost 3 bases and the V segment lost 4 bases, leaving 3 bases of the junction unmatched. Germline lookup yields CDR1 SGHNT and CDR2 YYREEE (reference sequence). This CDR3 has 14 amino acids. CDR3 sequence reads: CASSAGQGDTEAFF. CDR3 bases: TGTGCCAGCAGCGCAGGACAGGGGGACACTGAAGCTTTCTTT.

The chain employs TRBV27 and TRBJ1-4; 9 bases fit TRBD1. Germline CDR1 reads MNHEY; CDR2 reads SMNVEV (reference sequence). This CDR3 comprises 15 residues. J gave up 6 bases and V 2 bases, and 4 bases lay outside the gene matches. In DNA, the CDR3 is TGTGCCAGCAGTTTACACTGGACAGGGGATGAAAAACTGTTTTTT. This encodes CASSLHWTGDEKLFF. Variable domain in full (rest from reference TRBV27 and TRBJ1-4): EAQVTQNPRYLITVTGKKLTVTCSQNMNHEYMSWYRQDPGLGLRQIYYSMNVEVTDKGDVPEGYKVSRKEKRNFPLILESPSPNQTSLYFCASSLHWTGDEKLFFGSGTQLSVL.

The CDR3 here is CASSERTDTQYF. For the CDR3, the DNA is TGTGCCAGCAGTGAGCGGACAGATACGCAGTATTTT. The chain employs TRBV2 and TRBJ2-3; D not resolved. The V end lost 3 bases, the J end lost 3 bases, and 4 bases lay between the germline ends. The CDR3 loop spans 12 amino acids. CDR1 and CDR2 from the germline V gene are SNHLY and FYNNEI.

This clone was counted once. The V and J genes are TRBV25-1 and TRBJ1-1; possibly TRBD1 for D (5 bases). Germline CDR1 is MGHDK and CDR2 is SYGVNS. Trimming stripped 1 base from V and 8 bases from J, with 14 bases between. This CDR3 is 14 amino acids long. The CDR3 protein is CASSEFKAGREAFF. CDR3 bases: TGTGCCAGCAGTGAATTTAAGGCGGGACGCGAAGCTTTCTTT.

The rearrangement uses TRBV28 and TRBJ2-2; D gene unclear. V was cut by 6 bases and J by 2 bases, with 10 bases left in between. Germline V CDR1 and CDR2: MDHEN, SYDVKM. The CDR3 has 14 amino acids. The CDR3 reads CASSRVANTGELFF. The CDR3 DNA is TGTGCCAGCAGCCGGGTGGCAAACACCGGGGAGCTGTTTTTT.

V is TRBV19 and J is TRBJ2-1, with D tentatively TRBD1 (5 bases). V shed 4 bases and J shed 2 bases, with 6 bases lying between them. CDR3 length equals 13 residues. Germline CDR1 is LNHDA and CDR2 is SQIVND (reference sequence). CDR3 bases: TGTGCCAGTAGTAAGACAGCCTACAATGAGCAGTTCTTC. As protein: CASSKTAYNEQFF.